A selection of T cell receptor beta chains follows, all from one sample in a study. TCRdb passed the RT-PCR reads through MiXCR, listing each CDR3 protein once. Of 650,000 to 800,000 distinct CDR3 sequences in the sample, 13% to 15% were seen once. Sequencing was performed on memory CD4+ T cells from blood. These receptors came from a female donor in good health, serving as a healthy control. Each CDR3 is given with its conserved first and last residue. A D gene is named only where the DNA matches it firmly. Expanded clones are given a class, and other clones once, few, many or no size at all.

v_gene	d_gene	abundance	j_gene	CDR3nt	CDR3aa
TRBV12-3/TRBV12-4	TRBD2	many	TRBJ2-2	TGTGCCAGCAACCCGGGACTAGCAAACGCGAACACCGGGGAGCTGTTTTTT	CASNPGLANANTGELFF
TRBV7-2	TRBD1	NA	TRBJ2-1	TGTGCCAGCAGCCCTAGAGGGTTACAGGGGGCCTCCTACAATGAGCAGTTCTTC	CASSPRGLQGASYNEQFF
TRBV7-6	TRBD2	many	TRBJ2-3	TGTGCCAGCAGCTTGACTAGCGGGATCAAAAATACGCAGTATTTT	CASSLTSGIKNTQYF
TRBV7-2	NA	few	TRBJ1-1	TGTGCCAGCATCAGGAGTCTAGCGAACACTGAAGCTTTCTTT	CASIRSLANTEAFF
TRBV20-1	TRBD1	few	TRBJ1-1	TGCAGTGCTAGTACAGGGGTGAACACTGAAGCTTTCTTT	CSASTGVNTEAFF
TRBV7-6	TRBD2	NA	TRBJ2-3	TGTGCCAGCAGCTTAGGGCGGGGGGCAGGAGATACGCAGTATTTT	CASSLGRGAGDTQYF
TRBV12-3/TRBV12-4	TRBD1	many	TRBJ1-2	TGTGCCAGCAGTTCGGACAGGGGCGGCTACACCTTC	CASSSDRGGYTF
TRBV14	NA	NA	TRBJ2-2	TGTGCCAGCAGCCAAGGGGTTGGCGGGGAGCTGTTTTTT	CASSQGVGGELFF
TRBV20-1	NA	NA	TRBJ1-4	TGCAGTGCGAAACAGCAACCAACTAATGAAAAACTGTTTTTT	CSAKQQPTNEKLFF
TRBV3-1	TRBD2	many	TRBJ2-5	TGTGCCAGCAGCCAACCTCGGACTAGCGGAGAGACCCAGTACTTC	CASSQPRTSGETQYF
TRBV20-1	TRBD2	NA	TRBJ2-3	TGCAGTGCTCCGACGCCCCGCGGGAGGAACACAGATACGCAGTATTTT	CSAPTPRGRNTDTQYF
TRBV27	TRBD1	NA	TRBJ2-2	TGTGCCAGCACCCGGGGACAGCGGAACACCGGGGAGCTGTTTTTT	CASTRGQRNTGELFF
TRBV30	NA	NA	TRBJ2-1	TGTGCCTCCTTAATGACTAGTGATGGCAATGAGCAGTTCTTC	CASLMTSDGNEQFF
TRBV11-2	NA	few	TRBJ2-1	TGTGCCAGCAGCCCCCGTCCATCAAATGAGCAGTTCTTC	CASSPRPSNEQFF
TRBV20-1	NA	NA	TRBJ2-7	TGCAGTGCAGAACCGACGACTAAGTACGAGCAGTACTTC	CSAEPTTKYEQYF
TRBV7-6	TRBD2	NA	TRBJ2-3	TGTGCCAGCAGCCGAAATCCGGGACTAGGGACAGATACGCAGTATTTT	CASSRNPGLGTDTQYF
TRBV5-1	NA	few	TRBJ1-4	TGCGCCAGCAGCCCTCGACAGGACTTCACAGGAGAAAAACTGTTTTTT	CASSPRQDFTGEKLFF
TRBV24-1	TRBD1	many	TRBJ2-7	TGTGCCACCCCGGACAGGGGGAGGTTCAGCGACGAGCAGTACTTC	CATPDRGRFSDEQYF
TRBV9	TRBD2	NA	TRBJ2-3	TGTGCCAGCAGCGACGGGATAGCGGGAGTCAACACAGATACGCAGTATTTT	CASSDGIAGVNTDTQYF
TRBV6-5	TRBD2	many	TRBJ2-3	TGTGCCAGCAGTTACCTCCGAGGAGCGGGAGCACCAGATACGCAGTATTTT	CASSYLRGAGAPDTQYF
TRBV20-1	NA	NA	TRBJ2-2	TGCAGTGCTGAACCTGCCTACACCGGGGAGCTGTTTTTT	CSAEPAYTGELFF
TRBV20-1	NA	NA	TRBJ1-5	TGCAGTGCTGTCAACGTAGCAGGGAGGAGTAGCAATCAGCCCCAGCATTTT	CSAVNVAGRSSNQPQHF
TRBV7-8	NA	once	TRBJ2-1	TGTGCCAGCAGCTTAGATCGGCCAAACAATGAGCAGTTCTTC	CASSLDRPNNEQFF
TRBV28	NA	few	TRBJ2-1	TGTGCCGGCGGAGGGGGCTACAATGAGCAGTTCTTC	CAGGGGYNEQFF
TRBV24-1	NA	many	TRBJ2-2	TGTGCCACCAGTGATTCCGGGACACCGAACACCGGGGAGCTGTTTTTT	CATSDSGTPNTGELFF
TRBV4-1	TRBD1	NA	TRBJ2-1	TGCGCCAGCAGCCGGGATTTCCGGGACAGGGATCCTTATGAGCAGTTCTTC	CASSRDFRDRDPYEQFF
TRBV7-2	TRBD2	few	TRBJ2-7	TGTGCCACCATGCCCCTAGCGGGAGACTACGAGCAGTACTTC	CATMPLAGDYEQYF
TRBV6-2/TRBV6-3	TRBD1	NA	TRBJ1-5	TGTGCCAGCAGATCGGACAGGGCAAGCAATCAGCCCCAGCATTTT	CASRSDRASNQPQHF
TRBV6-5	NA	many	TRBJ2-7	TGTGCCAGCAGTTACGTGGTGGGCCCCTACGAGCAGTACTTC	CASSYVVGPYEQYF
TRBV27	NA	few	TRBJ2-3	TGTGCCAGCAGTACGGCACGCACAGATACGCAGTATTTT	CASSTARTDTQYF
TRBV14	NA	NA	TRBJ1-1	TGTGCCAGCAGCCCGCACCAGGCTGAAGCTTTCTTT	CASSPHQAEAFF
TRBV7-2	NA	few	TRBJ1-2	TGTGCCAGCAAAAAGGGAGTCTATGGCTACACCTTC	CASKKGVYGYTF
TRBV5-1	NA	many	TRBJ2-3	TGCGCCAGCTCTCCTGAGGGGGGGGACACAGATACGCAGTATTTT	CASSPEGGDTDTQYF
TRBV5-1	TRBD1	NA	TRBJ1-1	TGCGCCAGCAGCTTGCTAGGGGGCGAGAACACTGAAGCTTTCTTT	CASSLLGGENTEAFF
TRBV5-1	NA	few	TRBJ1-1	TGCGCCAGCAGCGCAGACCGTGCGAACACTGAAGCTTTCTTT	CASSADRANTEAFF
TRBV20-1	NA	few	TRBJ2-1	TGCAGTGCCAAAATTCCTGGTCTAGCGTTTACCAATGAGCAGTTCTTC	CSAKIPGLAFTNEQFF
TRBV5-5	NA	many	TRBJ1-2	TGTGCCAGCAGCCCTAGCGCGGCGAGCTACACCTTC	CASSPSAASYTF
TRBV12-3/TRBV12-4	TRBD1	many	TRBJ1-6	TGTGCCAGCAGTCAACAGGGGAGCTCCTATAATTCACCCCTCCACTTT	CASSQQGSSYNSPLHF
TRBV18	TRBD1	few	TRBJ2-4	TGTGCCAGCTCACAGGTGACAGGGGAAAACATTCAGTACTTC	CASSQVTGENIQYF
TRBV6-5	TRBD1	NA	TRBJ1-1	TGTGCCAGCAGTTACCCAGGGGGGACTGAAGCTTTCTTT	CASSYPGGTEAFF
TRBV6-1	TRBD2	NA	TRBJ2-1	TGTGCCAGCAGTGAAATCGCGGCGGGAGGAAGAGATGAGCAGTTCTTC	CASSEIAAGGRDEQFF
TRBV10-3	NA	many	TRBJ2-1	TGTGCCATCAGTGTGGGGCTCCACAATGAGCAGTTCTTC	CAISVGLHNEQFF
TRBV12-3/TRBV12-4	NA	few	TRBJ1-5	TGTGCCAGCAGCCGTGACGGGGGGGTCGATCAGCCCCAGCATTTT	CASSRDGGVDQPQHF
TRBV3-1	NA	once	TRBJ1-4	TGTGCCAGCAGCCAAGATGTGATAAGAGAGGGAAAACTGTTTTTT	CASSQDVIREGKLFF
TRBV5-5	NA	NA	TRBJ2-7	TGTGCCAGCAGGAGGAGCGACTACGAGCAGTACTTC	CASRRSDYEQYF
TRBV3-1	TRBD1	NA	TRBJ1-2	TGTGCCAGCAGCCCTCGACAGGGCCTATATGGCTACACCTTC	CASSPRQGLYGYTF
TRBV6-1	NA	NA	TRBJ1-4	TGTGCCAGCAGTCCTCGGCCGGGGCTGAATGAAAAACTGTTTTTT	CASSPRPGLNEKLFF
TRBV20-1	NA	NA	TRBJ2-1	TGCAGTGCTAGACCTAGCGTGGGTGAGCAGTTCTTC	CSARPSVGEQFF
TRBV18	TRBD1	NA	TRBJ2-3	TGTGCCAGCTCACCGACAGGGCCAACCAACACAGATACGCAGTATTTT	CASSPTGPTNTDTQYF
TRBV28	NA	NA	TRBJ2-3	NA	CASSIYLCSVAGQGSGTDTQYF
TRBV6-5	NA	NA	TRBJ1-5	TGTGCCAGCAGTACAGGGTTCAGGAGGAGCAATCAGCCCCAGCATTTT	CASSTGFRRSNQPQHF
TRBV7-2	TRBD2	few	TRBJ2-3	TGTGCCAGCAGCGTCAAGACTAGCGGGAGCGCTGGCACAGATACGCAGTATTTT	CASSVKTSGSAGTDTQYF
TRBV30	TRBD2	few	TRBJ2-5	TGTGCCTGGAGTCCGGGACTAGCGCCCCAAGAGACCCAGTACTTC	CAWSPGLAPQETQYF
TRBV20-1	NA	NA	TRBJ2-1	TGCAGTGCTAGAGATGAGAAAGGCTGGGGCGGCGGACCTTTCAATGAGCAGTTCTTC	CSARDEKGWGGGPFNEQFF
TRBV28	NA	few	TRBJ1-6	TGTGCCAGCAGTTTAGTATCACTTAGTTCACCCCTCCACTTT	CASSLVSLSSPLHF